These 30 T cell receptor beta chains came from one sample sequenced in a study of beta chain features in type 1 diabetes. General study points: In every one of the four CD4+ subsets, TCRB CDR3s were moderately but significantly shorter in Type 1 diabetes patients.

Which antigens these TCRs recognize remains unknown. Expressed TCRB transcripts were sequenced because the entire RNA isolate underwent reverse transcription. Libraries were prepared by immunoSEQ multiplex PCR; TCRdb keeps only in-frame clonotypes and omits some of them. Seen here are about 300,000 clones, roughly 14% observed once, and the top ten hold around 0.016%. Sequenced material: naive CD4+ T cells from blood. All receptors derive from a woman in her late teens or twenties with type 1 diabetes.

This clone occurred a few times. The chain employs TRBV30 and TRBJ2-3, with 9 bases matching TRBD1. Germline V CDR1 and CDR2: GTSNPN, SVGIG (reference sequence). The CDR3 totals 14 residues. V lost 8 bases and J lost 4; bases outside the gene matches: 10. CDR3 residues: CAARTGGGPDTQYF. The CDR3 coding sequence is TGTGCCGCAAGAACAGGGGGCGGCCCAGATACGCAGTATTTT.

This clone came up a few times. The chain recombines TRBV6-5 with TRBJ1-5, with a tentative D call TRBD1 (5 bases). Germline V gene data show CDR1 as MNHEY and CDR2 as SVGAGI. Trimming shortened V by 0 bases and J by 6 bases, and 12 bases separated the two germline ends. The CDR3 runs 15 residues. As DNA, the CDR3 is TGTGCCAGCAGTTACTCGGGCCTCCAGGGTCAGCCCCAGCATTTT. Residues: CASSYSGLQGQPQHF.

This chain connects TRBV11-2 to TRBJ2-7, with D possibly TRBD2 on 5 matching bases. V lost 5 bases and J 0 bases, leaving 14 bases between the germline ends. The V gene's germline CDR1 is SGHAT and CDR2 FQNNGV. This CDR3 has 15 amino acids. CDR3 DNA sequence: TGTGCCAGCAGCCCAAGAAGGGAGAGCTCCTACGAGCAGTACGTC. The encoded protein is CASSPRRESSYEQYV.

This chain joins TRBV19 and TRBJ2-3; weak D call: TRBD2 (5 bases). The CDR3 length is 15 residues. Trimming took off 3 bases at V and 0 bases at J, with 10 bases between the two ends. Per germline, CDR1 LNHDA and CDR2 SQIVND (reference sequence). For the CDR3, the DNA is TGTGCCAGTAGTATTTATGGCGGGAGCACAGATACGCAGTATTTT. Its translation is CASSIYGGSTDTQYF.

This chain uses TRBV28 with TRBJ2-1; a weak D match, TRBD1 (6 bases). This CDR3 has 12 amino acids. CDR1 is MDHEN, CDR2 SYDVKM, per germline. The V end lost 3 bases, the J end lost 9 bases, and 9 bases lay between the germline ends. CDR3: CASSFQGSEQFF. DNA of the CDR3: TGTGCCAGCAGTTTTCAGGGGAGTGAGCAGTTCTTC.

This clone appeared a few times. The chain joins TRBV30 to TRBJ1-1; D remains unclear. CDR3 length: 11 amino acids. With 1 base removed from V and 3 bases from J, the gap between germline ends came to 3 bases. CDR1 is GTSNPN, CDR2 SVGIG, per germline (reference sequence). The CDR3: CAWSAYTEAFF. CDR3 nucleotide sequence: TGTGCCTGGAGTGCCTACACTGAAGCTTTCTTT.

This clone has only a few counts. This specimen includes other DNA sequences encoding the same CDR3. The chain joins TRBV7-2 to TRBJ2-5; D is possibly TRBD2 (6 bases). The CDR3 runs 13 residues. Trimming shortened V by 1 base and J by 5 bases, and 8 bases separated the two germline ends. Germline CDR1 is SGHTA and CDR2 is FQGNSA. Here the CDR3 reads CASSLVGGETQYF. CDR3 nucleotide sequence: TGTGCCAGCAGCTTAGTAGGAGGGGAGACCCAGTACTTC.

The chain employs TRBV21-1 and TRBJ2-5; TRBD1 was called by the table and not checked on the DNA. TRBV21-1 is classified as a pseudogene. The CDR3 has 15 residues. The CDR3 region has the DNA TGTGCCAGCAGCAAGGGACAGGGGGCAGGGGAGACCCAGTACTTC. Its translation is CASSKGQGAGETQYF.

The sample holds a few counts of this clone. The chain recombines TRBV18 with TRBJ1-2; D is undetermined. Trimming stripped 1 base from V and 1 base from J, with 7 bases between. The CDR3 loop spans 14 amino acids. CDR1 is KGHSH, CDR2 LQKENI, per germline. In DNA, the CDR3 is TGTGCCAGCTCACCACTCCGGGGTAACTATGGCTACACCTTC. Its protein is CASSPLRGNYGYTF.

In this sample, this clone turned up a few times. The genes are TRBV28 and TRBJ2-4; possible D gene TRBD2, 6 bases. There are 16 residues in the CDR3. Germline CDR1 and CDR2: MDHEN and SYDVKM. V was shortened by 7 bases and J by 0 bases, with 16 bases between the two germline ends. The DNA for the CDR3 is TGTGCCAGCATTACCGGAGGGGCCGGAGCCAAAAACATTCAGTACTTC. Translating gives CASITGGAGAKNIQYF.

This clone has just a few counts. V and J are TRBV7-2 and TRBJ1-1; possible D gene TRBD1, 6 bases. The CDR3 runs to 13 residues. V was pared by 5 bases and J by 1 base, with 8 bases between. Germline-derived CDR1 and CDR2 are SGHTA and FQGNSA. DNA of the CDR3: TGTGCCAGCAGCAACAGGGAGAACACTGAAGCTTTCTTT. This codes for CASSNRENTEAFF.

The genes are TRBV2 and TRBJ2-3; 8 nucleotides agree with TRBD1. CDR3 length: 19 amino acids. Germline lookup yields CDR1 SNHLY and CDR2 FYNNEI. Trimming took 3 bases from V and 3 from J; bases not matched to a gene: 17. The CDR3 reads CASSDSDIGAGGRTDTQYF. CDR3 in DNA: TGTGCCAGCAGTGACTCAGATATAGGGGCAGGGGGCCGAACAGATACGCAGTATTTT.

This clone was detected ten times or more. V is TRBV30 and J is TRBJ2-1; TRBD1 agrees at 7 bases. The germline gives CDR1 GTSNPN, CDR2 SVGIG (reference sequence). The CDR3 spans 12 residues. V lost 3 bases, J lost 10 bases, and 6 bases stayed unmatched. CDR3 nucleotides: TGTGCCTGGAGCGATACAGGGGACGAGCAGTTCTTC. This codes for CAWSDTGDEQFF. The full variable domain, its missing parts supplied by reference TRBV30 and TRBJ2-1, is SQTIHQWPATLVQPVGSPLSLECTVEGTSNPNLYWYRQAAGRGLQLLFYSVGIGQISSEVPQNLSASRPQDRQFILSSKKLLLSDSGFYLCAWSDTGDEQFFGPGTRLTVL.

This rearrangement joins TRBV19 to TRBJ1-2, with 8 positions matching TRBD1. V lost 2 bases, J lost 3 bases, and 5 bases stayed unmatched. Germline V CDR1 and CDR2: LNHDA, SQIVND (reference sequence). The CDR3 is made up of 15 amino acids. The CDR3 loop is CASSIMTGADYGYTF. The CDR3 DNA follows: TGTGCCAGTAGTATAATGACAGGGGCGGACTATGGCTACACCTTC.

In its sample, this clone was seen a few times. The gene calls are TRBV4-1 and TRBJ2-1; D call uncertain. Looked up from germline, CDR1 is MGHRA and CDR2 is YSYEKL. Trimming removed 4 bases from V and 1 base from J, with 11 bases in between. This CDR3 region has 15 residues. CDR3: CASSPRKVSYNEQFF. CDR3 coding DNA: TGCGCCAGCAGCCCGCGGAAGGTATCCTACAATGAGCAGTTCTTC.

This CDR3 is CSARGRDEAFF. In nucleotides, the CDR3 is TGCAGTGCTAGAGGTCGGGATGAAGCTTTCTTT. This chain connects TRBV20-1 to TRBJ1-1; D unclear. Germline CDR1 and CDR2: DFQATT and SNEGSKA (reference sequence). The V end lost 1 base, the J end lost 7 bases, and 7 bases lay between the germline ends. This CDR3 is 11 amino acids long.

This clone was found a few times. The J gene is TRBJ2-1, the V gene TRBV7-2; TRBD2 matches at 10 bases. V shed 3 bases, J shed 4 bases, and the junction held 3 bases outside the gene matches. From germline, CDR1 is SGHTA and CDR2 FQGNSA. The CDR3 loop spans 15 amino acids. The CDR3 region is CASSLTSGPYNEQFF. DNA for the CDR3: TGTGCCAGCAGCTTGACTAGCGGGCCATACAATGAGCAGTTCTTC.

In this sample, this clone turned up a few times. V gene TRBV19 combines with J gene TRBJ1-5, with 8 positions matching TRBD1. There are 14 residues in the CDR3. CDR1 and CDR2 from the germline V gene are LNHDA and SQIVND (reference sequence). Trimming cost V 7 bases and J 5 bases; bases outside gene matches: 7. CDR3 sequence reads: CASTVDRVDQPQHF. Written as DNA, the CDR3 is TGTGCCAGTACCGTGGACAGGGTGGATCAGCCCCAGCATTTT.

This clone was picked up a small number of times. The chain links TRBV28 to TRBJ1-5; weak D call: TRBD1 (6 bases). Germline CDR1 and CDR2: MDHEN and SYDVKM. The CDR3 runs 16 residues. V was clipped by 6 bases and J by 1 base, with 16 bases between them. The DNA for the CDR3 is TGTGCCAGCAGCCATAACGGGACACCAAGCAATCAGCCCCAGCATTTT. Translating it yields CASSHNGTPSNQPQHF.

This clone was seen more than once but under ten times. Other nucleotide sequences in the sample specify the same CDR3. This rearrangement joins TRBV7-2 to TRBJ2-7, with 9 bases that match TRBD1. Germline CDR1 is SGHTA and CDR2 is FQGNSA. The CDR3 length is 14 residues. V was clipped by 4 bases and J by 2 bases; unmatched bases: 3. CDR3 nucleotide sequence: TGTGCCAGCAGCTCGGGGACAGGGCCCTACGAGCAGTACGTC. Translation gives CASSSGTGPYEQYV.

In nucleotides, the CDR3 is TGTGCCAGCAGTGAAGTGGAAGGATGGGCTGCTGAAGCTTTCTTT. This sequence encodes CASSEVEGWAAEAFF. The genes are TRBV6-1 and TRBJ1-1; D is unresolved. Per germline, CDR1 MNHNS and CDR2 SASEGT. The CDR3 is made up of 15 amino acids. V lost 1 base and J lost 6, with 15 bases in between.

In this sample, this clone turned up a few times. The same CDR3 is also encoded by other DNA sequences in this sample. This chain links TRBV18 with TRBJ2-3; the match to TRBD2 covers 11 bases. Germline trimming cut 3 bases from V and 1 base from J; bases unmatched to any gene: 6. The CDR3 covers 17 residues. In germline, CDR1 is KGHSH, CDR2 LQKENI. CDR3 nucleotide sequence: TGTGCCAGCTCACCGCCCGGACTAGCGGGTGGCACAGATACGCAGTATTTT. Translating gives CASSPPGLAGGTDTQYF.

This clone was observed a handful of times. The chain links TRBV5-1 to TRBJ1-1; 9 nucleotides align to TRBD1. Germline V lookup: CDR1 SGHRS, CDR2 YFSETQ. The CDR3 consists of 14 residues. V lost 4 bases and J lost 5; bases outside the gene matches: 6. CDR3 bases: TGCGCCAGCAGCGTGGACAGGGGCGATACTGAAGCTTTCTTT. Translation: CASSVDRGDTEAFF.

V gene TRBV5-8 combines with J gene TRBJ1-2; perhaps TRBD1 as D (6 bases). Deletions cut 1 base from V and 7 bases from J, with 8 bases between. In germline, CDR1 is SGHTS, CDR2 YDEGEE. The CDR3 runs 12 residues. The CDR3 DNA sequence: TGTGCCAGCAGCTTGAGGGGGTCTGGCTACACCTTC. It specifies CASSLRGSGYTF.

This chain connects TRBV5-1 to TRBJ2-5; 7 bases are shared with TRBD2. The length of the CDR3 is 14 residues. With 2 bases clipped from V and 3 bases from J, the junction kept 4 bases outside the gene matches. The germline CDR1 and CDR2 sequences are SGHRS and YFSETQ. The CDR3 nucleotides read TGCGCCAGCAGCTTTCGACTAGCAAAAGAGACCCAGTACTTC. This encodes CASSFRLAKETQYF.

This chain connects TRBV28 to TRBJ2-1, with D possibly TRBD2 on 6 matching bases. CDR3 length: 15 amino acids. The ends were cut back, 1 base at V and 8 bases at J, with 15 bases in the middle. Germline CDR1 reads MDHEN; CDR2 reads SYDVKM. The CDR3 region has the DNA TGTGCCAGCAGTTTATTTGGGACTGCGACGGATGAGCAGTTCTTC. It yields the protein CASSLFGTATDEQFF.

This clone was counted between two and nine times. The chain joins TRBV5-1 to TRBJ2-5, with D possibly being TRBD2 (6 bases). The CDR3 is 14 amino acids. Trimming cost V 0 bases and J 7 bases, with 13 bases left between them. Looked up from germline, CDR1 is SGHRS and CDR2 is YFSETQ. The CDR3 here is CASSLDPGEVTQYF. The CDR3 nucleotides are TGCGCCAGCAGCTTGGACCCGGGGGAGGTGACCCAGTACTTC. Combining the CDR3 with reference TRBV5-1 and TRBJ2-5 gives the whole variable domain KAGVTQTPRYLIKTRGQQVTLSCSPISGHRSVSWYQQTPGQGLQFLFEYFSETQRNKGNFPGRFSGRQFSNSRSEMNVSTLELGDSALYLCASSLDPGEVTQYFGPGTRLLVL.

V usage is TRBV7-9 and J usage is TRBJ2-5; D is ambiguous. Germline-derived CDR1 and CDR2 are SEHNR and FQNEAQ (reference sequence). This CDR3 has 17 residues. V gave up 6 bases and J gave up 0 bases, with 20 bases separating them. Written as DNA, the CDR3 is TGTGCCAGCAGACCGACGTGGCAGGAAAAGAACCAAGAGACCCAGTACTTC. This encodes CASRPTWQEKNQETQYF.

The chain links TRBV9 to TRBJ2-7, with 7 positions matching TRBD2. The trim removed 4 bases at V and 7 bases at J, leaving 17 bases unmatched. CDR3 length equals 16 residues. Germline assignment: CDR1 SGDLS and CDR2 YYNGEE. The CDR3 loop reads CASSNSVGGGPWEQYF. The CDR3 nucleotides read TGTGCCAGCAGCAATTCCGTGGGGGGAGGGCCTTGGGAGCAGTACTTC.

The chain has TRBV7-2 and TRBJ2-7; 9 nucleotides line up with TRBD2. CDR3 size: 13 residues. The J segment lost 7 bases and the V segment lost 2 bases, leaving 3 bases of the junction unmatched. The germline V gene has CDR1 SGHTA and CDR2 FQGNSA. CDR3 loop: CASSLNAGGEQYV. Here the CDR3 DNA reads TGTGCCAGCAGCTTAAATGCGGGGGGGGAGCAGTACGTC.